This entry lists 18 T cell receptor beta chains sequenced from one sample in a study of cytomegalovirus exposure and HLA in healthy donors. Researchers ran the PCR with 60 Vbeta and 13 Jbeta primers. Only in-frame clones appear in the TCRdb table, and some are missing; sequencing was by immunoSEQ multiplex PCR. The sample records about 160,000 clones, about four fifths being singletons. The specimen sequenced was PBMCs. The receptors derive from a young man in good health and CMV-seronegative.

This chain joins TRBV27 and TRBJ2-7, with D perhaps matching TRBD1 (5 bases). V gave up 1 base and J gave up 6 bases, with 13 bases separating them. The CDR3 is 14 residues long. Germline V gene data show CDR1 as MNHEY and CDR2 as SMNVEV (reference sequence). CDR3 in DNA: TGTGCCAGCAGTTTATATGACAGTTTCCGCGAGCAGTACTTC. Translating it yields CASSLYDSFREQYF.

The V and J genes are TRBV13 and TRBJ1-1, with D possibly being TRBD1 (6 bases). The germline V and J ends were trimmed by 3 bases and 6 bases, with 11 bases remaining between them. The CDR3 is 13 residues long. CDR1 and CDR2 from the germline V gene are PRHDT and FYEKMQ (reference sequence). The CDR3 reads CASSLVQGAEAFF. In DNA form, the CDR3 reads TGTGCCAGCAGCTTGGTACAGGGCGCTGAAGCTTTCTTT.

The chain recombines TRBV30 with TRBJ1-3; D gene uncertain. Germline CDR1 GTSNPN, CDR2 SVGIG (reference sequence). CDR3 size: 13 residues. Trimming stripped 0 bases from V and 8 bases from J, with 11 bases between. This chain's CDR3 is CAWSVRGHYTIYF. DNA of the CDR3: TGTGCCTGGAGTGTTAGAGGGCACTACACCATATATTTT.

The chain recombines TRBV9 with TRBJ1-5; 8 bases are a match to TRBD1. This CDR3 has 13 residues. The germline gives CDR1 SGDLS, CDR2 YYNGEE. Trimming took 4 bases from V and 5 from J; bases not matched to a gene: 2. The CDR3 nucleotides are TGTGCCAGCAGCCTGACAGGGGATCAGCCCCAGCATTTT. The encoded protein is CASSLTGDQPQHF.

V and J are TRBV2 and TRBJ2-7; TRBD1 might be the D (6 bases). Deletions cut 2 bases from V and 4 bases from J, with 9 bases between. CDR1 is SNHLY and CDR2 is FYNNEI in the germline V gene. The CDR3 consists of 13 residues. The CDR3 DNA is TGTGCCAGCAGTGAAACAGGGAAGTACGAGCAGTACTTC. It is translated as CASSETGKYEQYF. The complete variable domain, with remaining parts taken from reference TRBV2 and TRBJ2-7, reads EPEVTQTPSHQVTQMGQEVILRCVPISNHLYFYWYRQILGQKVEFLVSFYNNEISEKSEIFDDQFSVERPDGSNFTLKIRSTKLEDSAMYFCASSETGKYEQYFGPGTRLTVT.

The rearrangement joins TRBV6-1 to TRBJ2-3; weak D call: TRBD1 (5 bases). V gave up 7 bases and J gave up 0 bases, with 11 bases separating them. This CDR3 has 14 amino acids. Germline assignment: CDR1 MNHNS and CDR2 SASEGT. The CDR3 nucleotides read TGTGCCAGCAAGGGTGGACAAAGCACAGATACGCAGTATTTT. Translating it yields CASKGGQSTDTQYF.

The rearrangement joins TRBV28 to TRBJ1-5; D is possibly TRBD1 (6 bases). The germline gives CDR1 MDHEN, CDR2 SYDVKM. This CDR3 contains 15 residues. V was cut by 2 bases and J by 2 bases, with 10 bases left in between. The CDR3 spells CASSLSEGGNQPQHF. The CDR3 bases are TGTGCCAGCAGTTTAAGCGAGGGGGGCAATCAGCCCCAGCATTTT.

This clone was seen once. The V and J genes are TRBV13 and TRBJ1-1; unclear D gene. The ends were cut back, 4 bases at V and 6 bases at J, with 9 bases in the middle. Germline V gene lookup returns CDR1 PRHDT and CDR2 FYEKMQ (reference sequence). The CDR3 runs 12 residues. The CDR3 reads CASSYSISEAFF. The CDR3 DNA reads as TGTGCCAGCAGCTATAGCATCTCTGAAGCTTTCTTT.

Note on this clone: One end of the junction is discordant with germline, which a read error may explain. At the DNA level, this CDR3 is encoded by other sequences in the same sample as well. The CDR3, as DNA: TGTGCTATCAGTGAACGAGGACAGGGGGTGACTGAAGCTTTCTTT. Amino acids: CAISERGQGVTEAFF. This chain joins TRBV10-3 and TRBJ1-1; TRBD1 matches at 10 bases. This CDR3 spans 15 amino acids. CDR1 and CDR2 from the germline V gene are ENHRY and SYGVKD.

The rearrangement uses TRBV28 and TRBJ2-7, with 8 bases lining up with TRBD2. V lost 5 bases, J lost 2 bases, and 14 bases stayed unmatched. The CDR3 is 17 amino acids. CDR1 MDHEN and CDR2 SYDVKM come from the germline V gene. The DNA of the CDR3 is TGTGCCAGCAGTCCATCTACTCCCCTGGGACTAGCCTACGAGCAGTACTTC. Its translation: CASSPSTPLGLAYEQYF.

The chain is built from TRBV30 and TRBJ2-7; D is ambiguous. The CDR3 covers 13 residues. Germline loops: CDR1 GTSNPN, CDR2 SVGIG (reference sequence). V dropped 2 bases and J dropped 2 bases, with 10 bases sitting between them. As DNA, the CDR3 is TGTGCCTGGAGTCCACTCGAAACCTACGAGCAGTACTTC. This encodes CAWSPLETYEQYF.

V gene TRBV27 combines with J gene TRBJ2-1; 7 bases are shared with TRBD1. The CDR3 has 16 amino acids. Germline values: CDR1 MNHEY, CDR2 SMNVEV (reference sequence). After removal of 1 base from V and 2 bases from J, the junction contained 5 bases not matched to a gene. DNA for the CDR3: TGTGCCAGCAGTTTATTTGTCACAGGGGCCTACAATGAGCAGTTCTTC. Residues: CASSLFVTGAYNEQFF.

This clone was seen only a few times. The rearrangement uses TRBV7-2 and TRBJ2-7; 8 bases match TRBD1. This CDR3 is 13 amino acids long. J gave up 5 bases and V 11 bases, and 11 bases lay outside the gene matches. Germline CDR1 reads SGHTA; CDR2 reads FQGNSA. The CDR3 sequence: CAGRQGWNDEQYF. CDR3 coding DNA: TGTGCCGGGAGACAGGGGTGGAACGACGAGCAGTACTTC.

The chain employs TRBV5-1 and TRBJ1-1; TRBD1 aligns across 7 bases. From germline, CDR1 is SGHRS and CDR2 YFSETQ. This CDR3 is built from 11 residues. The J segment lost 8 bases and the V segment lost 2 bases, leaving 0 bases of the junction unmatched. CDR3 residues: CASSLGGEAFF. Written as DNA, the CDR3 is TGCGCCAGCAGCTTAGGGGGCGAAGCTTTCTTT. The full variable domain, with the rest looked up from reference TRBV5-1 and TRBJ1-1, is KAGVTQTPRYLIKTRGQQVTLSCSPISGHRSVSWYQQTPGQGLQFLFEYFSETQRNKGNFPGRFSGRQFSNSRSEMNVSTLELGDSALYLCASSLGGEAFFGQGTRLTVV.

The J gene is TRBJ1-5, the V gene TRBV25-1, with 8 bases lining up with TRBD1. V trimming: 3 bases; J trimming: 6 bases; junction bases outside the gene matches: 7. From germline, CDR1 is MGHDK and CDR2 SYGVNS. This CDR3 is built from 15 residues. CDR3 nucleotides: TGTGCCAGCAGTGAGGACAGGGATGTTATTCAGCCCCAGCATTTT. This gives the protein CASSEDRDVIQPQHF.

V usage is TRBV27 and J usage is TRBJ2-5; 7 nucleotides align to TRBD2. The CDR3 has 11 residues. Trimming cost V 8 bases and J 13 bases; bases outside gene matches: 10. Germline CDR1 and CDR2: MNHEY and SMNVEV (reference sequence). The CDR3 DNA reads TGTGCCAGCGGCGAAAGGGAGGGGTCGTACTTC. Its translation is CASGEREGSYF.

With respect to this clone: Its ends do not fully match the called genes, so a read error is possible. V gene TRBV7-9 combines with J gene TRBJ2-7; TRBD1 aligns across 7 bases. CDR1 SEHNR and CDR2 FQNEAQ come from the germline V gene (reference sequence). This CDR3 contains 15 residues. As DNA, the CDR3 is TGTTCCAGCAGCCCAAGGGACAGCAGCTCCTACGAGCAGTACTTC. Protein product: CSSSPRDSSSYEQYF.

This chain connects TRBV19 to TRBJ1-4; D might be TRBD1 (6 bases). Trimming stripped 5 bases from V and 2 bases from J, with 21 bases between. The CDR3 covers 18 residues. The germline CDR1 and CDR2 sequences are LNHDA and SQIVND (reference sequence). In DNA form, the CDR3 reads TGTGCCAGTAGTTACACAGGGAAAGTCGCGGCGACTAATGAAAAACTGTTTTTT. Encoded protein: CASSYTGKVAATNEKLFF. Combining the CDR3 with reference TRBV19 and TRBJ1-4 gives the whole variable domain DGGITQSPKYLFRKEGQNVTLSCEQNLNHDAMYWYRQDPGQGLRLIYYSQIVNDFQKGDIAEGYSVSREKKESFPLTVTSAQKNPTAFYLCASSYTGKVAATNEKLFFGSGTQLSVL.